These T cell receptor beta chains were read from a single sample in a study of T cell repertoires in cytomegalovirus infection. From the reads, TCRdb called clonotypes with MiXCR, one entry per CDR3 protein. The table has a few hundred thousand distinct CDR3 sequences, about 42% seen once; the top ten hold roughly two fifths. These TCRs' antigens remain unknown. Sequences were derived from cultured PBMCs, sampled from culture after CMV antigen stimulation. These receptors were collected from a human donor in good health (CMV status not recorded). Some clones in this sample may be carry-over from other donors' samples. Both conserved end residues are part of each CDR3. A D gene is named only where the DNA matches it firmly. Size tells how often a clone was seen (once, few, many) or the class of an expanded clone, and some rows leave it out.

.	.	TRBV20-1	TRBJ1-1	TGCAGTGCTAGTCCCCGGGTAGCTCTTATGAACACTGAAGCTTTCTTT	CSASPRVALMNTEAFF
few	TRBD1	TRBV7-2	TRBJ1-2	TGTGCCAGCAGCTCGGGACAGGGTATTGGGTATGGCTACACCTTC	CASSSGQGIGYGYTF
.	.	TRBV7-2	TRBJ2-7	TGTGCCAGCGGATCGGGATCCCTCTACGAGCAGTACTTC	CASGSGSLYEQYF
.	.	TRBV6-1	TRBJ1-5	TGTGCCAGCAGTCTCCGGACGAACAGGGATGGTCAGCCCCAGCATTTT	CASSLRTNRDGQPQHF
.	.	TRBV11-2	TRBJ2-1	TGTGCCAGCAGCTTAGGGCCGGGGGAGCAGTTCTTC	CASSLGPGEQFF
few	TRBD1	TRBV7-9	TRBJ1-2	TGTGCCAGCAGCATCTGGCAGGGGGACTATGGCTACACCTTC	CASSIWQGDYGYTF
.	.	TRBV6-1	TRBJ1-1	TGTGCCAGCAGCGAAGCGGGGAACACTGAAGCTTTCTTT	CASSEAGNTEAFF
.	.	TRBV7-2	TRBJ2-3	TGTGCCAGCAGCTTAGAACTAGGGGCAGATACGCAGTATTTT	CASSLELGADTQYF
few	.	TRBV7-7	TRBJ2-3	TGTGCCAGCAGCTTAGGGCTGACGCCTTCCACAGATACGCAGTATTTT	CASSLGLTPSTDTQYF
.	.	TRBV12-3/TRBV12-4	TRBJ2-3	TGTGCCAGCAATAGAGACAGAACAGATACGCAGTATTTT	CASNRDRTDTQYF
.	.	TRBV7-9	TRBJ1-2	TGTGCCAGCAGCCCTCCTGGGAAGGGACTCTATGGCTACACCTTC	CASSPPGKGLYGYTF
.	TRBD2	TRBV6-6	TRBJ2-3	TGTGCCAGCAGGGGGACTAGCGGGAGCCGGATTTCTGCAGATACGCAGTATTTT	CASRGTSGSRISADTQYF
.	TRBD2	TRBV6-6	TRBJ2-7	TGTGCCAGCAGGGTGGGAGGGCCCGGCCGAGAGCAGTACTTC	CASRVGGPGREQYF
once	TRBD1	TRBV5-1	TRBJ1-2	TGCGCCAGCAGCCCCCTAACAGGGGGTGGCTATGGCTACACCTTC	CASSPLTGGGYGYTF
.	.	TRBV7-2	TRBJ1-2	TGTGCCAGCAGCTTAGCTAGGGAAAGCTATGGCTACACCTTC	CASSLARESYGYTF
few	.	TRBV7-8	TRBJ2-7	TGTGCCAGCAGCTTAGGGACGGAGGGGCAGTACTTC	CASSLGTEGQYF
.	.	TRBV7-2	TRBJ2-5	TGTTCCAGTGGAGGGCCTTGGGGTGAGACCCAGTACTTC	CSSGGPWGETQYF
many	.	TRBV11-2	TRBJ2-7	TGTGCCAGCGAAGGGGCAGGCTCCTACGAGCAGTACTTC	CASEGAGSYEQYF
few	TRBD1	TRBV7-9	TRBJ2-7	TGTGCCAGCAGCTCCCGGGACAGGACCTACGAGCAGTACTTC	CASSSRDRTYEQYF
.	.	TRBV29-1	TRBJ2-7	TGCAGCGTATCACTAGGGTACGAGCAGTACTTC	CSVSLGYEQYF
.	.	TRBV6-2/TRBV6-3	TRBJ1-6	TGTGCCAGCAGTGCCGGCAGGGTCGGATCACCCCTCCACTTT	CASSAGRVGSPLHF
few	.	TRBV7-2	TRBJ1-2	TGTGCCAGCAGCTTAGCTGGTCGAGGCTACACCTTC	CASSLAGRGYTF